The sequence of this T cell receptor (beta chain) was determined in a study of blood T cells in healthy people across ages (dated by TCRdb to about 2015). Broadly, across the study: Template switching captured roughly one uniquely barcoded TCR beta cDNA molecule per two T cells in model experiments. To track age-related changes in TCR beta repertoire diversity, the study relied on deep sequencing normalized with unique cDNA molecular identifiers. Using the same blood draw, the study looked at two additional independent replicas of 1 million unique cDNA reads for two donors, one aged 18 to 30 and the other aged 80 or older. To avoid experimental bias, donors of different ages were randomly spread across the sequencing lanes. The donors were divided into four age groups: young (average about 16 years), middle-aged (about 40), aged (62) and long-lived (nearly 85). Study-wide conclusions, independent of this receptor: The CMV infection status of donors was not known, potentially confounding age-related changes in expanded clonotypes. The long-lived group showed more naive CD4+ T cells, fewer expanded clones and increased TCR diversity than the aged group, suggesting age selection. Observed TCR beta diversity per million T cells fell roughly linearly with age, and a significant reduction was already apparent by age roughly 40. Conclusive comparison of naive and antigen-experienced compartments was prevented by the profiling of bulk unsorted PBMCs. A strong correlation was found between observed TCR beta diversity and the percentage of naive T cells measured by flow cytometry. Estimates of total diversity based on one million sequenced T cells were considered lower bounds and underestimates.

The sample holds a few counts of this clonotype. The antigen it binds to is not known. Within one base of it there is no much larger clone, and no base qualities were kept. The library was built by means of 5' RACE. The second PCR ran for about 6 to 11 cycles and used a J-beta primer mix along with a sample-barcoded 5' primer. A unique molecular identifier was introduced onto each TCR beta cDNA molecule by a template-switch 5' adaptor carrying 12 random nucleotides. At least 3 million CDR3-containing paired-end reads were obtained from each sample. First-strand cDNA was synthesized from all RNA with the Mint cDNA synthesis kit, primed by a TRBC-specific oligonucleotide. Following uracil-DNA glycosylase treatment, a first 18-cycle PCR with universal primers M1SS and BC2_uni_R was performed on all cDNA. Regarding the original processing steps: Each sample was normalized by randomly selecting 1 million high-quality reads, each carrying a distinct molecular identifier. Instead of being binned into consensus sequences, reads with shared molecular identifiers were discarded. MiTCR, set to a Q25 quality threshold and the strictest error-elimination algorithm, was used for CDR3 identification, clonotype clustering and error correction. A nonparametric unseen species model using Euler transformation provided a lower-bound estimate of total TCR beta diversity. TCRdb passed the public sequencing reads through fastp at Q25 and MiXCR, retaining productive beta sequences. Rows with one shared CDR3 protein collapse into an entry with the most common genes and DNA. It is TCRdb's table, rather than the study itself, that gives the V and J calls and clone size. The sample table shows 1.8 million or so distinct CDR3 sequences, and approximately 40% are seen once. The ten largest clones take up around 23% of the sample.

The 35 to 40 donors, aged roughly 6 to 100 years, were systemically healthy Caucasian individuals from Russia. Around 9.8 milliliters of peripheral blood were collected from each donor into EDTA-treated Vacutainer tubes. Ficoll-Paque density-gradient centrifugation was used to isolate PBMCs, with at least 7 million per sample. Total RNA, at least 6 micrograms per sample, was extracted from PBMCs with Trizol reagent. For every donor, an aliquot of PBMCs went through flow cytometry to measure the percentages of naive CD45RAhigh/CD27high T cells. From the cysteine through the phenylalanine, the CDR3 covers 16 amino acids. Of all the DNA, just the CDR3 is kept, 48 bases in frame from base 1. Sequences SEHNR (CDR1) and FQNEAQ (CDR2) are obtained from the germline V gene (reference sequence). Here V drops 5 bases and J drops 7 bases, and the junction holds 12 bases not matched to any gene.

The receptor was isolated from a human donor in good health. The chain joins TRBV7-9 to TRBJ2-1; 9 bases in the middle match TRBD1. Input material: blood. CDR3 loop: CASSIQGTGIRNEQFF. The sequenced DNA is TGTGCCAGCAGCATCCAAGGGACAGGGATTCGGAATGAGCAGTTCTTC.